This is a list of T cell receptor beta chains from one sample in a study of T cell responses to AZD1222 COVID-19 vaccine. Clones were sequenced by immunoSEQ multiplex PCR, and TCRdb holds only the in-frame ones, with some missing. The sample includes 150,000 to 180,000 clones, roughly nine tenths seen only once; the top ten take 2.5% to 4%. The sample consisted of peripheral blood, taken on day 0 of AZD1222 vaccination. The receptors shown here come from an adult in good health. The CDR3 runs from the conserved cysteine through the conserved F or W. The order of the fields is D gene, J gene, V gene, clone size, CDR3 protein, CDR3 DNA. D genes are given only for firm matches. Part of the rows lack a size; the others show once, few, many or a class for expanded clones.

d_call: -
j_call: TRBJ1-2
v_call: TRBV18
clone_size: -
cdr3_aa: CASSPGLYGYTF
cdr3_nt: TGTGCCAGCTCACCGGGCCTCTATGGCTACACCTTC

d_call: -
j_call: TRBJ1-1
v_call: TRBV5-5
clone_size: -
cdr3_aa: CASSSPRGNTEAFF
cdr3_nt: TGTGCCAGCAGCTCGCCCCGGGGGAACACTGAAGCTTTCTTT

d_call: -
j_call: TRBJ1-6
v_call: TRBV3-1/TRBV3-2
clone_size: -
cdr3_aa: CASSQEGGGSGNSPLHF
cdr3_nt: TGTGCCAGCAGCCAAGAAGGGGGAGGGTCGGGAAATTCACCCCTCCACTTT

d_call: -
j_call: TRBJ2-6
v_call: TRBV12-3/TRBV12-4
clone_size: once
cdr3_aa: CASGSGANVLTF
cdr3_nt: TGTGCCAGCGGCTCTGGGGCCAACGTCCTGACTTTC

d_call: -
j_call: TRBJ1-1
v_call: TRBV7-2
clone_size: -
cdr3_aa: CASSFVSLNTEAFF
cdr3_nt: TGTGCCAGCAGCTTTGTGTCTTTGAACACTGAAGCTTTCTTT

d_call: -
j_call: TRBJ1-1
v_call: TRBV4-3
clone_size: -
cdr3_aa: CASSQGRTSLNTEAFF
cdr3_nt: TGCGCCAGCAGCCAAGGCAGGACAAGCCTGAACACTGAAGCTTTCTTT

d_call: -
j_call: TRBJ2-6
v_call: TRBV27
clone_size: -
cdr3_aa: CASSFGGVGANVLTF
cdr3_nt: TGTGCCAGCAGTTTCGGAGGGGTTGGGGCCAACGTCCTGACTTTC

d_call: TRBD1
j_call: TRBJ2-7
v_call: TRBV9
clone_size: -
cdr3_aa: CASTPGTGAYEQYF
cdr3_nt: TGTGCCAGCACCCCTGGGACAGGGGCTTACGAGCAGTACTTC

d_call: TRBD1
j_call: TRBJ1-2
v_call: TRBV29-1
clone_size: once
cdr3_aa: CSVEATGTNYGYTF
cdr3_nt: TGCAGCGTTGAAGCGACAGGGACCAACTATGGCTACACCTTC

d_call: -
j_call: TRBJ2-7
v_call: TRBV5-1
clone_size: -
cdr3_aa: CASSAKQGNYEQYF
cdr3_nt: TGCGCCAGCAGCGCCAAACAGGGTAACTACGAGCAGTACTTC

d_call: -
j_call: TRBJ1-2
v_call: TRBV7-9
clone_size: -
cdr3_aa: CASSPGTSTF
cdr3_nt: TGTGCCAGCAGCCCCGGGACATCCACCTTC

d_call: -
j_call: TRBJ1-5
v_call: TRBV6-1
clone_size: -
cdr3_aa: CASSQGNQPQHF
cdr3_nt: TGTGCCAGCAGCCAGGGGAATCAGCCCCAGCATTTT

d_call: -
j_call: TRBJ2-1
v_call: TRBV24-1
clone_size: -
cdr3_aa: CATTGGGNEQFF
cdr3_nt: TGTGCCACCACAGGGGGGGGCAATGAGCAGTTCTTC

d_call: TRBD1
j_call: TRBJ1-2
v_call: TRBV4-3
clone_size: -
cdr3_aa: CASSLGQGDYGYTF
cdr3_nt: TGCGCCAGCAGCCTCGGACAGGGCGACTATGGCTACACCTTC

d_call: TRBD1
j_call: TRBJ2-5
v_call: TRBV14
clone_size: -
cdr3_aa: CASRGQGKTQYF
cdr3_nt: TGTGCCAGCAGAGGACAGGGGAAGACCCAGTACTTC

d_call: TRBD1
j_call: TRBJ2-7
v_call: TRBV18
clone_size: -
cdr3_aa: CASSPHEGQGAEQYF
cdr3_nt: TGTGCCAGCTCACCACACGAGGGACAGGGGGCCGAGCAGTACTTC

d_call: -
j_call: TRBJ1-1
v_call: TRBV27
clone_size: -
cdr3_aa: CASSLEKSHYNTEAFF
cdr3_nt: TGTGCCAGCAGTTTAGAAAAGTCGCACTATAACACTGAAGCTTTCTTT

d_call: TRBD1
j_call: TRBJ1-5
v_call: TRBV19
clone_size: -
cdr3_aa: CASTLSGTVVQPQHF
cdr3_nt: TGTGCCAGTACTCTATCCGGGACAGTGGTTCAGCCCCAGCATTTT

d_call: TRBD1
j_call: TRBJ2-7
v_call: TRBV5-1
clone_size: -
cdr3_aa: CASSLASGTGGYEQYF
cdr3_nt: TGCGCCAGCAGCTTGGCGTCTGGGACAGGGGGCTACGAGCAGTACTTC

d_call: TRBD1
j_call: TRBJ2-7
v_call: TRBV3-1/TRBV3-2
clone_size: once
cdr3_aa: CASSQVPPGQGPYEQYF
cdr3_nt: TGTGCCAGCAGCCAGGTACCCCCGGGACAGGGACCCTACGAGCAGTACTTC

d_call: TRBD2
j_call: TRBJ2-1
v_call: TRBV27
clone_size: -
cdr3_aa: CASTLAGSSYNEQFF
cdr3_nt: TGTGCCAGCACCCTAGCGGGGAGCTCCTACAATGAGCAGTTCTTC

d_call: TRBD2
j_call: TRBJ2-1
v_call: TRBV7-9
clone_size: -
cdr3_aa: CASSLVLLAAGNEQFF
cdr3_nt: TGTGCCAGCAGCTTAGTCTTACTAGCGGCGGGAAATGAGCAGTTCTTC

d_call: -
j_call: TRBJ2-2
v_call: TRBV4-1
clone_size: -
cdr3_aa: CASSQVWANTGELFF
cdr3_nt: TGCGCCAGCAGCCAAGTATGGGCGAACACCGGGGAGCTGTTTTTT

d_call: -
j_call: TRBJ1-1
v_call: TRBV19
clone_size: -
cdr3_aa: CASSRGQRISEAFF
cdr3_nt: TGTGCCAGTAGTCGAGGACAAAGAATATCTGAAGCTTTCTTT

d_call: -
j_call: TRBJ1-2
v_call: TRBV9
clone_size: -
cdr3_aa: CASSVAGNYGYTF
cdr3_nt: TGTGCCAGCAGCGTAGCAGGGAACTATGGCTACACCTTC

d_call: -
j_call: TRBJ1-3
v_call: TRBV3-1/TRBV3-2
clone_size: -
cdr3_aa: CASRGGGNTIYF
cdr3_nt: TGTGCATCACGAGGGGGAGGAAACACCATATATTTT

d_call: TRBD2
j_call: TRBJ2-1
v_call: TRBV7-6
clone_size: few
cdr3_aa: CASSLGLAVYNEQFF
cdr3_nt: TGTGCCAGCAGCTTGGGACTAGCGGTCTACAATGAGCAGTTCTTC

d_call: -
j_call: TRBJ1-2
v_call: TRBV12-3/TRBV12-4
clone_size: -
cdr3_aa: CASMENYGYTF
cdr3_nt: TGTGCCAGCATGGAGAACTATGGCTACACCTTC

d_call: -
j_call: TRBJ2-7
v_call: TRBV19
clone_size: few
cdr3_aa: CASSMSQGSYEQYF
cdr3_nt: TGTGCCAGTAGTATGTCTCAGGGTAGCTACGAGCAGTACTTC

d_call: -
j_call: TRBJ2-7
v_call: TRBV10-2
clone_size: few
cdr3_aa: CASSEGVGAAQYF
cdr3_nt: TGCGCCAGCAGTGAAGGCGTGGGGGCAGCTCAGTACTTC

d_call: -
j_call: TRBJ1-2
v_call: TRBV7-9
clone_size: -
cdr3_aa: CASSLSGARGYTF
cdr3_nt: TGTGCCAGCAGCTTATCGGGGGCACGGGGCTACACCTTC

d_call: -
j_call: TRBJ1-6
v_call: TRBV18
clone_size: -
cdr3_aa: CASSPFKGNNSPLHF
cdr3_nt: TGTGCCAGCTCACCATTTAAGGGAAATAATTCACCCCTCCACTTT

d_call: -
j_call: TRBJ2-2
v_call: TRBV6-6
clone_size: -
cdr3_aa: CASSLGTANTGELFF
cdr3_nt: TGTGCCAGCAGTTTGGGCACGGCGAACACCGGGGAGCTGTTTTTT

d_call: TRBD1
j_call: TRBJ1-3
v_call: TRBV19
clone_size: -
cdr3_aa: CASTLTGQGGNTIYF
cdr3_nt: TGTGCCAGTACCCTTACCGGACAGGGGGGTAACACCATATATTTT

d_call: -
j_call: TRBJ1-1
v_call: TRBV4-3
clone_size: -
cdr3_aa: CASSQPGYTEAFF
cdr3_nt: TGCGCCAGCAGTCAACCTGGGTACACTGAAGCTTTCTTT

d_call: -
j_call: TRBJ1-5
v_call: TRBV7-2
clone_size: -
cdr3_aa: CASSLAGTNNQPQHF
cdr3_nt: TGTGCCAGCAGCTTAGCGGGGACGAACAATCAGCCCCAGCATTTT

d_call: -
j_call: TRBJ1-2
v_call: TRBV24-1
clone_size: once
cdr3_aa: CATSDLGSYGYTF
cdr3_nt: TGTGCCACCAGTGATTTGGGGTCGTATGGCTACACCTTC

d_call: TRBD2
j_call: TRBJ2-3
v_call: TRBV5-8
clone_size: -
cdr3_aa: CASSFGLALSTDTQYF
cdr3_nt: TGTGCCAGCAGCTTCGGACTAGCGCTAAGCACAGATACGCAGTATTTT

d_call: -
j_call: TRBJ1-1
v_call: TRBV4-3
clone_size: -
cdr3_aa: CASSRTDITANTEAFF
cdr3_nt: TGCGCCAGCAGCCGGACTGACATTACCGCGAACACTGAAGCTTTCTTT

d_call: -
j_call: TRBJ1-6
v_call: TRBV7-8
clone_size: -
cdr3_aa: CASSYLSGDNSPLHF
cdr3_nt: TGTGCCAGCAGCTACCTCTCGGGGGATAATTCACCCCTCCACTTT

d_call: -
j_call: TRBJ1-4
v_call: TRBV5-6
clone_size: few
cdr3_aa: CASSLTGTLGEKLFF
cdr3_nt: TGTGCCAGCAGCTTAACAGGGACTTTGGGTGAAAAACTGTTTTTT

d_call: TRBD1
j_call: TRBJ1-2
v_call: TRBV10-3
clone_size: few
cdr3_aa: CAISGAVGTALDFYGYTF
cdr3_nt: TGTGCCATCAGTGGGGCGGTCGGGACAGCCCTTGATTTCTATGGCTACACCTTC

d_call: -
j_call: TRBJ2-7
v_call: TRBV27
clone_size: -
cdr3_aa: CASSLSGVDEQYF
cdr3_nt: TGTGCCAGCAGTTTATCTGGGGTCGACGAGCAGTACTTC

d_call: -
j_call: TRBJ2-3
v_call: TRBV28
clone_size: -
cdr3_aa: CASSLRAGTQYF
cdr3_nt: TGTGCCAGCAGCCTCAGGGCGGGAACGCAGTATTTT

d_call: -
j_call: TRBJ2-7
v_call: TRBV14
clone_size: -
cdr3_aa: CASSNLGLTGREQYF
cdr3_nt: TGTGCCAGCAGCAATCTCGGACTCACTGGGAGGGAGCAGTACTTC

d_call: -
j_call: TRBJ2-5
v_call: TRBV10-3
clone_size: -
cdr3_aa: CAIRRPGGQETQYF
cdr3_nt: TGTGCCATCAGGAGACCAGGGGGGCAAGAGACCCAGTACTTC

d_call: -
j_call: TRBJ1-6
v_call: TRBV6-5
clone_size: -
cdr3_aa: CASSIAYNSPLHF
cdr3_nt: TGTGCCAGCAGCATTGCCTATAATTCACCCCTCCACTTT

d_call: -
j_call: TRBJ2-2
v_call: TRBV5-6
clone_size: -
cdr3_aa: CASSLNRGADTGELFF
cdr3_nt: TGTGCCAGCAGCTTGAATCGGGGGGCCGACACCGGGGAGCTGTTTTTT

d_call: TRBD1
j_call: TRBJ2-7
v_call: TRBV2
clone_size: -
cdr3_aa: CASSEEAGTGCNEQYF
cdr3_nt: TGTGCCAGCAGTGAGGAAGCCGGGACAGGGTGCAACGAGCAGTACTTC

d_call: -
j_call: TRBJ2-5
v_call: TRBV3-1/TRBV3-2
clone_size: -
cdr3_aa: CASSQPPLQETQYF
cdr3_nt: TGTGCCAGCAGCCAACCCCCCCTCCAAGAGACCCAGTACTTC

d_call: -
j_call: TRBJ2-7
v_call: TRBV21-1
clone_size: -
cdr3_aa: CASSAFLGICYEQYF
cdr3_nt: TGTGCCAGCAGCGCGTTCCTGGGGATCTGCTACGAGCAGTACTTC

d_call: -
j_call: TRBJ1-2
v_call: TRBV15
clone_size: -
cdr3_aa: CATSRAGQRPSYGYTF
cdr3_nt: TGTGCCACCAGCCGCGCCGGACAGAGACCCTCCTATGGCTACACCTTC

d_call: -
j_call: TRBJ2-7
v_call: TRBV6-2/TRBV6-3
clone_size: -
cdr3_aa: CASSYPPWRTYEQYF
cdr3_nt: TGTGCCAGCAGTTATCCCCCCTGGCGGACCTACGAGCAGTACTTC

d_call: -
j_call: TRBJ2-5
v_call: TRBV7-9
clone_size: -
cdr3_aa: CASSLAGAETQYF
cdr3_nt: TGTGCCAGCAGCTTAGCAGGGGCAGAGACCCAGTACTTC

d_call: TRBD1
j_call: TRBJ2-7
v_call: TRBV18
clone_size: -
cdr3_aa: CASSLDRGEQYF
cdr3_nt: TGTGCCAGCTCACTGGACAGGGGCGAGCAGTACTTC

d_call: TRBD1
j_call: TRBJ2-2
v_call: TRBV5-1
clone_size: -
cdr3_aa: CASRGTGGTGELFF
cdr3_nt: TGCGCCAGTAGAGGGACAGGGGGTACCGGGGAGCTGTTTTTT

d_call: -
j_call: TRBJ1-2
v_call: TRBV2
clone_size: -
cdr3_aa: CASSEVGRYTF
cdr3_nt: TGTGCCAGCAGTGAGGTCGGCAGATACACCTTC

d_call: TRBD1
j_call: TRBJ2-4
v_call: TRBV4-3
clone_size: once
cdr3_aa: CASSQGQGIAENIQYF
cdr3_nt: TGCGCCAGCAGCCAAGGACAGGGAATCGCCGAAAACATTCAGTACTTC